This T cell receptor beta chain is from a study of metastatic and nonmetastatic thyroid tumors (dated by TCRdb to the early 2020s). Background for the entire study: Repertoires from peripheral blood and from tumor or nodule tissue samples of malignant and benign thyroid patients were compared.

Results and caveats for the whole study, not just this receptor: In both blood and tumor samples, TCR beta diversity was reported to be significantly higher in malignant tumors than in benign nodules.

Via the germline V gene, CDR1 is SNHLY and CDR2 FYNNEI. The V end loses 6 bases and the J end loses 5 bases, and a stretch of 13 bases separates them. Measured from the cysteine to the phenylalanine, the CDR3 is 14 residues long. The entry retains the CDR3 DNA only, 42 bases that are in frame from base 1. This clone occurred many times. Its recognized antigen is unknown. No base-level quality is on record; no much larger clone is a single base apart. Libraries were made using PCR. Sequencing took place on an Illumina HiSeq 4000. High-throughput sequencing was used to profile the TCR beta-chain CDR3 region of each patient. The study's processing was this. The researchers built a classifier to tell apart papillary thyroid cancer patients with distant metastasis, based on CDR3 differences among clinicopathological groups. Repertoire diversity was assessed with the Shannon index, and tumor-blood repertoire similarity with the Morisita-Horn index. In-frame beta chains were kept once TCRdb had trimmed the public reads at Q25 with fastp and called clones with MiXCR. These V and J calls are TCRdb output, not the study's own analysis. This sample holds approximately 20,000 clones; about a quarter were observed only once. Roughly a tenth of the sample rests with the top ten.

No treatment had been received by any patient before thyroid surgery. Using T-cell receptor beta sequencing, the researchers looked back retrospectively at clinical samples from patients, gathered between about 2011 and 2019. The chain is assembled from TRBV2 and TRBJ2-2; the D gene is not confidently resolved. The sequenced sample consisted of tumor tissue. The origin of this receptor is a female donor with papillary thyroid cancer or a benign thyroid nodule (not recorded which). Some clones in this sample may be carry-over from other donors' samples. The nucleotide sequence is TGTGCCAGCAGGGGATCCTTGAGGACCGGGGAGCTGTTTTTT. This codes for CASRGSLRTGELFF.